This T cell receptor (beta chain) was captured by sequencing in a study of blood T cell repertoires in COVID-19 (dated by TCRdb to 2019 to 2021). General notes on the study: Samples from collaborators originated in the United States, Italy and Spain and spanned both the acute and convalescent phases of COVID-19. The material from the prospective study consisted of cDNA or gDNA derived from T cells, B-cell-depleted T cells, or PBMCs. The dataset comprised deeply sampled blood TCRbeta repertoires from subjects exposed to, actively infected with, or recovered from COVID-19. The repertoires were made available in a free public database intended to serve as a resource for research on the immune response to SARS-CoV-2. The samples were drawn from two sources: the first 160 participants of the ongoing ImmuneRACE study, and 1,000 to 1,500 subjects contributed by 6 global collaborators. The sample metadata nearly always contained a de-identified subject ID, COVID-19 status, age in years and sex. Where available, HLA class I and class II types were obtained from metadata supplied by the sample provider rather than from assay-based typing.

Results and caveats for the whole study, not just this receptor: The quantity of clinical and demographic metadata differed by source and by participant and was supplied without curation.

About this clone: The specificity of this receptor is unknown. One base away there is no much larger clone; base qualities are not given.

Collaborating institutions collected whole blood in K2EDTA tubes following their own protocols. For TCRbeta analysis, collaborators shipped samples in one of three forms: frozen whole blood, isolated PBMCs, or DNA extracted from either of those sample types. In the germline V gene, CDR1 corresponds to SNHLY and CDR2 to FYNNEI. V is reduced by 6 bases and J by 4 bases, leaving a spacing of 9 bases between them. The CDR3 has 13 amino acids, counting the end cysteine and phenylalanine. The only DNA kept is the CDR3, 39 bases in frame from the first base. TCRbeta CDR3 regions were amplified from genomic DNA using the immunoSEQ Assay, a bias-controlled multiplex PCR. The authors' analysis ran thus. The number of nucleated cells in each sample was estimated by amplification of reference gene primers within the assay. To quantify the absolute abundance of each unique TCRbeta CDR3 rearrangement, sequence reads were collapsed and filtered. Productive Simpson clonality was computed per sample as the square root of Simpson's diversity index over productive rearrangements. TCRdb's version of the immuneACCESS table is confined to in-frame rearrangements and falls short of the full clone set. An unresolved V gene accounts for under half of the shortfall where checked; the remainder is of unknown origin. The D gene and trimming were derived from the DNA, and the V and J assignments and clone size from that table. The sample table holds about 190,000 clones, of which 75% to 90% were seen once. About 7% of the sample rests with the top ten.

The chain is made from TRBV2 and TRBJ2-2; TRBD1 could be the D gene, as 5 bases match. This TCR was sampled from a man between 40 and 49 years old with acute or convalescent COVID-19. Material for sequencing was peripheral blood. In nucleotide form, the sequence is TGTGCCAGCAGGGGGCAGATCACCGGGGAGCTGTTTTTT. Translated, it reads CASRGQITGELFF.